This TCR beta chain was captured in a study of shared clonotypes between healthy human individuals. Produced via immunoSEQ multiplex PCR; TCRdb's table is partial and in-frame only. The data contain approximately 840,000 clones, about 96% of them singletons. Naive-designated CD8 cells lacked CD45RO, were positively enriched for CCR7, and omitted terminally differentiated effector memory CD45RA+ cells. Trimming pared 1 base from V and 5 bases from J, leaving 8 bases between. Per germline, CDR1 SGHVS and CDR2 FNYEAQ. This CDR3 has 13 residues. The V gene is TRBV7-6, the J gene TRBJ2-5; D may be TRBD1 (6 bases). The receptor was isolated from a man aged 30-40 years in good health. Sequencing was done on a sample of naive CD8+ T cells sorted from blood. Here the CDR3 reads CASSLGGRETQYF. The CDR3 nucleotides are TGTGCCAGCAGCTTAGGGGGGCGGGAGACCCAGTACTTC. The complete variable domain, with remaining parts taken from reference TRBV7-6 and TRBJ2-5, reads GAGVSQSPRYKVTKRGQDVALRCDPISGHVSLYWYRQALGQGPEFLTYFNYEAQQDKSGLPNDRFSAERPEGSISTLTIQRTEQRDSAMYRCASSLGGRETQYFGPGTRLLVL.